This T cell receptor (beta chain) emerged from a study of cytomegalovirus exposure and HLA in healthy donors. In regard to this clone: What it binds is not known.

Germline V gene lookup returns CDR1 MDHEN and CDR2 SYDVKM. The V segment lost 4 bases and the J segment 2 bases; nucleotides outside the gene matches: 6. The CDR3 runs 15 residues. These donors, healthy bone marrow donors, were studied. PCR involved 60 Vbeta and 13 Jbeta primers. Source study methods: In a later analysis, the count reached about 80 million unique TCR beta chains, with 9 million to 11 million shared. Using immunoSEQ multiplex PCR, the repertoire was profiled, and TCRdb retains in-frame clones only, with some absent. That table furnishes V, J and clone size, whereas the DNA furnished D and trimming. Its table records 200,000 or so clones. Study findings and constraints: In a later analysis, about 17,000 TCR beta sequences were associated with HLA alleles at 0.05 false discovery rate. A highly shared variant cluster was judged a likely technical artifact.

The chain combines TRBV28 with TRBJ2-7; 9 bases agree with TRBD1. Sequencing was carried out using PBMCs. The source of this sequence is a boy aged 5 to 17 in good health and CMV-seronegative. The CDR3 protein is CASSSSRTGAYEQYF. In DNA form, the CDR3 reads TGTGCCAGCAGTTCTAGCCGGACAGGGGCCTACGAGCAGTACTTC.